The 10 T cell receptor beta chains below were found in one sample sequenced in a study of shared clonotypes between healthy human individuals. TCRdb's copy holds only in-frame clones and misses some; the assay was immunoSEQ multiplex PCR. The table has 190,000 or so clones, approximately 62% seen once. Sequenced material: memory CD4+ T cells sorted from blood. Subset indicated: CD45RA-negative fraction. Receptors originate from a man younger than 45 in good health.

V gene TRBV4-3 combines with J gene TRBJ2-3, with 9 bases matching TRBD1. The CDR3 sequence is 17 residues long. CDR1 LGHNA and CDR2 YSLEER come from the germline V gene. Trimming cost V 2 bases and J 0 bases; bases outside gene matches: 6. CDR3 DNA: TGCGCCAGCAGCCAACAGACAGGGGGATCTAGCACAGATACGCAGTATTTT. This translates into CASSQQTGGSSTDTQYF.

For this clone: The sample contains more than one DNA sequence encoding this CDR3. V gene TRBV11-2 combines with J gene TRBJ2-1; the D gene could be TRBD1 or TRBD2 (5 bases each). The germline V and J ends were trimmed by 1 base and 2 bases, with 9 bases remaining between them. CDR3 length: 15 amino acids. CDR1 and CDR2 (germline): SGHAT, FQNNGV. The CDR3 reads CASSLGTGPYNEQFF. The CDR3 region has the DNA TGTGCCAGCAGCTTAGGGACGGGACCCTACAATGAGCAGTTCTTC. The variable domain in full, completed from reference TRBV11-2 and TRBJ2-1, reads EAGVAQSPRYKIIEKRQSVAFWCNPISGHATLYWYQQILGQGPKLLIQFQNNGVVDDSQLPKDRFSAERLKGVDSTLKIQPAKLEDSAVYLCASSLGTGPYNEQFFGPGTRLTVL.

J is TRBJ2-2 and V is TRBV20-1; D gene ambiguous. Trimming shortened V by 6 bases and J by 7 bases, and 9 bases separated the two germline ends. Per germline, CDR1 DFQATT and CDR2 SNEGSKA (reference sequence). The CDR3 runs to 11 residues. CDR3 DNA: TGCAGTGCGCTCCCAGGCGGGGAGCTGTTTTTT. This gives the protein CSALPGGELFF.

The chain links TRBV5-1 to TRBJ2-7; no reliable D call. Germline CDR1 SGHRS, CDR2 YFSETQ. The CDR3 has 15 amino acids. V gave up 1 base and J gave up 0 bases, with 11 bases separating them. CDR3: CASSLSSGYSYEQYF. The CDR3, as DNA: TGCGCCAGCAGCTTGTCCTCAGGTTACTCCTACGAGCAGTACTTC.

The table lists this clone with a count of one. V gene TRBV15 combines with J gene TRBJ1-2, with TRBD1 as a possible D gene (5 bases). The CDR3 length is 13 residues. Germline lookup yields CDR1 LNHNV and CDR2 YYDKDF (reference sequence). The ends were cut back, 4 bases at V and 3 bases at J, with 9 bases in the middle. The CDR3 bases are TGTGCCACCAGCATGGGACTGGACTATGGCTACACCTTC. Translated, it gives CATSMGLDYGYTF.

This chain connects TRBV7-6 to TRBJ1-3; no clear D gene. CDR3 size: 18 residues. Trimming took 1 base from V and 0 from J, leaving 16 bases between them. Germline V gene lookup returns CDR1 SGHVS and CDR2 FNYEAQ. The CDR3 region is CASSLGGLGVASGNTIYF. The CDR3 region has the DNA TGTGCCAGCAGCTTAGGCGGTCTGGGCGTCGCCTCTGGAAACACCATATATTTT.

The genes are TRBV9 and TRBJ2-7, with 9 bases lining up with TRBD2. Trimming took 4 bases from V and 5 from J; bases not matched to a gene: 10. The CDR3 is made up of 15 amino acids. Germline CDR1 and CDR2: SGDLS and YYNGEE. The CDR3 spells CASSSQAGGGHEQYF. The CDR3 DNA reads TGTGCCAGCAGCTCCCAAGCGGGAGGTGGACACGAGCAGTACTTC.

The chain recombines TRBV6-6 with TRBJ2-7; TRBD1 matches at 9 bases. CDR3 length equals 15 residues. The germline CDR1 and CDR2 sequences are MNHNY and SVGAGI (reference sequence). The V and J ends lost 4 bases and 0 bases, in that order; junction bases with no gene match: 4. CDR3 nucleotide sequence: TGTGCCAGCAGTTTAGGGACAGGGAGCTCCTACGAGCAGTACTTC. This encodes CASSLGTGSSYEQYF.

The chain employs TRBV6-5 and TRBJ1-5, with 9 nucleotides matching TRBD1. Looked up from germline, CDR1 is MNHEY and CDR2 is SVGAGI. The CDR3 length is 15 residues. V gave up 5 bases and J gave up 7 bases; unmatched junction bases: 9. Here the CDR3 reads CASSGQGTGGQPQHF. CDR3 coding DNA: TGTGCCAGCAGTGGACAGGGGACAGGAGGGCAGCCCCAGCATTTT.

DNA for the CDR3: TGTGCCAGCAGCGTAGCCCCAGGGAATGTCTACAATGAGCAGTTCTTC. This translates into CASSVAPGNVYNEQFF. The chain couples TRBV9 to TRBJ2-1, with D maybe TRBD1 (5 bases). The CDR3 is 16 residues long. Germline assignment: CDR1 SGDLS and CDR2 YYNGEE. The V end lost 0 bases, the J end lost 3 bases, and 13 bases lay between the germline ends.